One and the same sample provided the 16 T cell receptor beta chains below, sequenced in a study of naive and memory T cell subsets. Amplification of ligated cDNA took four PCR rounds with SP2 and nested alpha and beta constant primers. TCRdb reprocessed the 5' RACE reads with MiXCR, giving one entry per CDR3 protein. The profile shows about 32,000 distinct CDR3 sequences, 16% of them singletons. TCR cDNA received a 3' ligated oligonucleotide that carried a UMI. These TCRs come from a female donor in good health.

This clonotype was recorded many times. The rearrangement joins TRBV29-1 to TRBJ1-1, with D unresolved. This CDR3 has 12 residues. Trimming left V 7 bases short and J 3 bases short, with 12 bases between. Germline assignment: CDR1 SQVTM and CDR2 ANQGSEA. CDR3 coding DNA: TGCAGCGCCGAACGGGCGCACACTGAAGCTTTCTTT. Its protein product is CSAERAHTEAFF.

The sample holds many counts of this clonotype. The V call is TRBV9, the J call TRBJ2-1, with D maybe TRBD1 (5 bases). The CDR3 extends over 15 amino acids. Deletions cut 4 bases from V and 5 bases from J, with 16 bases between. CDR1 is SGDLS, CDR2 YYNGEE, per germline. CDR3 sequence (DNA): TGTGCCAGCAGCCCTACGAGGACAAGAAACAATGAGCAGTTCTTC. Translated: CASSPTRTRNNEQFF.

This clonotype was counted ten times or more. V gene TRBV29-1 combines with J gene TRBJ1-5; D may be TRBD1 (5 bases). The CDR3 spans 12 residues. Trimming pared 5 bases from V and 4 bases from J, leaving 9 bases between. Germline V gene sequence: CDR1 SQVTM, CDR2 ANQGSEA. Written as DNA, the CDR3 is TGCAGCGTTATCCAGGGTAATCAGCCCCAGCATTTT. Translated, it gives CSVIQGNQPQHF.

At least ten counts were recorded for this clonotype. The gene calls are TRBV12-3 or TRBV12-4 and TRBJ2-2, with D possibly being TRBD2 (6 bases). The CDR3 length is 14 residues. Trimming removed 6 bases at V and 5 bases at J, with 13 bases between. As DNA, the CDR3 is TGTGCCAGCAGGGTGACTAGGAGGACCGGGGAGCTGTTTTTT. Translating it yields CASRVTRRTGELFF.

This clonotype has just a few counts. The V gene is TRBV5-5, the J gene TRBJ1-1; unclear D gene. With 0 bases removed from V and 1 base from J, the gap between germline ends came to 10 bases. This CDR3 spans 15 amino acids. Looked up from germline, CDR1 is SGHKS and CDR2 is YYEKEE (reference sequence). CDR3: CASSLGAKGNTEAFF. The CDR3 bases are TGTGCCAGCAGCTTGGGGGCGAAGGGGAACACTGAAGCTTTCTTT.

V is TRBV5-1 and J is TRBJ1-4; tentative D call: TRBD1 (5 bases). The germline V gene encodes CDR1 SGHRS and CDR2 YFSETQ. V was trimmed by 0 bases and J by 2 bases, leaving 8 bases between them. This CDR3 is 15 amino acids long. The CDR3 DNA follows: TGCGCCAGCAGCTTGGATGGGGCTACTAATGAAAAACTGTTTTTT. This codes for CASSLDGATNEKLFF.

This clonotype appeared a few times. This chain uses TRBV20-1 with TRBJ2-7; tentatively, D is TRBD1 (6 bases). V was clipped by 5 bases and J by 2 bases, with 22 bases between them. Germline V gene sequence: CDR1 DFQATT, CDR2 SNEGSKA (reference sequence). The CDR3 is 16 amino acids. CDR3 nucleotides: TGCAGTGCTGACCACAAAGGCAGGGGATCCACCTACGAGCAGTACTTC. Its translation: CSADHKGRGSTYEQYF.

At least ten counts were recorded for this clonotype. The rearrangement joins TRBV7-2 to TRBJ1-1; 8 nucleotides line up with TRBD1. CDR3 size: 15 residues. V was clipped by 5 bases and J by 7 bases; unmatched bases: 12. Germline V gene data show CDR1 as SGHTA and CDR2 as FQGNSA. CDR3 coding DNA: TGTGCCAGCAGCCCCCGGACAGGGAGTGAGGATGAAGCTTTCTTT. Translated: CASSPRTGSEDEAFF.

The V and J genes are TRBV5-5 and TRBJ2-1, with D perhaps being TRBD1 or TRBD2 (5 bases each). Trimming removed 0 bases from V and 10 bases from J, with 8 bases in between. Per germline, CDR1 SGHKS and CDR2 YYEKEE (reference sequence). This CDR3 comprises 12 residues. CDR3 protein: CASSLGEGEQFF. The CDR3 DNA reads as TGTGCCAGCAGCTTGGGTGAGGGGGAGCAGTTCTTC.

This clonotype was seen more than once but under ten times. This chain uses TRBV12-3 or TRBV12-4 with TRBJ1-1, with 7 positions matching TRBD1. The CDR3 runs 13 residues. V trimming: 10 bases; J trimming: 0 bases; junction bases outside the gene matches: 5. CDR3 region: CATGGQMNTEAFF. The CDR3 DNA reads TGTGCCACCGGGGGACAGATGAACACTGAAGCTTTCTTT.

This clonotype was seen many times. The J gene is TRBJ2-7, the V gene TRBV7-2, with 9 positions matching TRBD1. This CDR3 has 16 amino acids. Trimming cost V 5 bases and J 6 bases; bases outside gene matches: 14. CDR1 and CDR2 from the germline V gene are SGHTA and FQGNSA. In nucleotides, the CDR3 is TGTGCCAGCAGCATAACGCGTTGGGACAGGGTGAGCGAGCAGTACTTC. Translated: CASSITRWDRVSEQYF.

This clonotype turned up a few times. The V and J genes are TRBV13 and TRBJ2-7, with a tentative D call TRBD1 (6 bases). CDR1 is PRHDT and CDR2 is FYEKMQ in the germline V gene (reference sequence). Trimming shortened V by 3 bases and J by 3 bases, and 12 bases separated the two germline ends. This CDR3 is 14 amino acids long. The CDR3 DNA follows: TGTGCCAGCAGCTTGAGGACAGAAGACTACGAGCAGTACTTC. Translating it yields CASSLRTEDYEQYF.

Ten or more counts support this clonotype. The chain recombines TRBV6-5 with TRBJ1-2; D is unclear. Trimming took off 0 bases at V and 0 bases at J, with 8 bases between the two ends. The CDR3 sequence is 15 residues long. Germline CDR1 and CDR2: MNHEY and SVGAGI. The CDR3 nucleotides read TGTGCCAGCAGTTACTCCCCGACTTCTAACTATGGCTACACCTTC. Protein product: CASSYSPTSNYGYTF.

This clonotype occurred many times. This chain uses TRBV7-2 with TRBJ1-2; TRBD1 might be the D (6 bases). Per germline, CDR1 SGHTA and CDR2 FQGNSA. The CDR3 length is 14 residues. V gave up 5 bases and J gave up 4 bases, with 14 bases separating them. CDR3 coding DNA: TGTGCCAGCAGCCCCGACAGGACCCCCTATGGCTACACCTTC. Residues: CASSPDRTPYGYTF.

This clonotype was counted at least ten times. The genes are TRBV29-1 and TRBJ2-6; D unclear. Per the germline V gene, CDR1 is SQVTM and CDR2 is ANQGSEA. The CDR3 sequence is 13 residues long. V lost 4 bases and J 2 bases, leaving 6 bases between the germline ends. The CDR3 sequence: CSVATAGANVLTF. CDR3 nucleotide sequence: TGCAGCGTTGCCACAGCTGGGGCCAACGTCCTGACTTTC.

V and J are TRBV6-5 and TRBJ2-7, with 9 bases matching TRBD2. Germline CDR1 MNHEY, CDR2 SVGAGI. Trimming removed 7 bases from V and 4 bases from J; junction bases left unmatched: 5. The length of the CDR3 is 13 residues. Here the CDR3 reads CASTGTSLYEQYF. The CDR3 nucleotides are TGTGCCAGCACCGGGACTAGCTTGTACGAGCAGTACTTC.